These 28 T cell receptor beta chains were all obtained from the same sample, sequenced in a study of blood T cell repertoires in COVID-19. Sequencing used immunoSEQ multiplex PCR; TCRdb keeps in-frame clones, though not all of them. The sample yields around 250,000 clones, approximately 86% seen once. The sample comprised peripheral blood. These receptors originate from a man between 18 and 29 years old with active or convalescent COVID-19.

As DNA, the CDR3 is TGTGCCAGCAGCCCAAGGGGTGACAACGAGCAGTACTTC. It specifies CASSPRGDNEQYF. The J gene is TRBJ2-7, the V gene TRBV3-1 (or the pseudogene TRBV3-2); D perhaps matches TRBD1 (5 bases). Trimming stripped 4 bases from V and 5 bases from J, with 12 bases between. Germline CDR1 LGHDT, CDR2 YNNKEL (reference sequence). The CDR3 contains 13 residues.

The chain combines TRBV2 with TRBJ2-5; no definite D call. The V and J ends lost 4 bases and 2 bases respectively, with 11 bases between them. The CDR3 loop spans 14 amino acids. The germline CDR1 and CDR2 sequences are SNHLY and FYNNEI. In DNA, the CDR3 is TGTGCCAGCAGTGTATCCCTCGAGCAAGAGACCCAGTACTTC. Encoded protein: CASSVSLEQETQYF.

The rearrangement joins TRBV2 to TRBJ1-1; TRBD1 might be the D (6 bases). Germline loops: CDR1 SNHLY, CDR2 FYNNEI. V dropped 8 bases and J dropped 8 bases, with 15 bases sitting between them. The CDR3 consists of 12 residues. The CDR3 DNA follows: TGTGCCAGCTGTCTGGGGGGGCAGGAAGCTTTCTTT. Translating it yields CASCLGGQEAFF.

Of note for this clone: The junction does not match germline at one end; this may be a read error. The rearrangement joins TRBV7-7 to TRBJ2-5; 8 positions agree with TRBD2. Germline CDR1 and CDR2: SSHAT and FNYEAQ (reference sequence). The CDR3 has 15 amino acids. This chain's CDR3 is CASSSTGGKGETQYF. As DNA, the CDR3 is TGTGCTAGCAGCTCCACGGGAGGGAAGGGAGAGACCCAGTACTTC.

The rearrangement uses TRBV12-3 or TRBV12-4 and TRBJ1-5; 7 bases map to TRBD1. The V segment lost 6 bases and the J segment 7 bases; nucleotides outside the gene matches: 6. The CDR3 is 13 amino acids. The chain's CDR3 is CASSRDRDQPQHF. CDR3 DNA: TGTGCCAGCAGCCGCGACAGGGACCAGCCCCAGCATTTT.

This clone appeared once. V and J are TRBV28 and TRBJ2-1, with 14 bases fitting TRBD2. CDR1 is MDHEN and CDR2 is SYDVKM in the germline V gene. The CDR3 extends over 15 amino acids. V lost 6 bases and J lost 9; bases outside the gene matches: 7. In DNA, the CDR3 is TGTGCCAGCAGCCTAGGACTAGCGGGGGGTTTTGAGCAGTTCTTC. Translating it yields CASSLGLAGGFEQFF.

This chain connects TRBV5-1 to TRBJ2-3, with TRBD2 identical over 7 bases. Trimming took 6 bases from V and 1 from J; bases not matched to a gene: 2. Germline assignment: CDR1 SGHRS and CDR2 YFSETQ. The CDR3 runs 13 residues. CDR3 residues: CASNRGGTDTQYF. CDR3 nucleotides: TGCGCCAGCAATCGGGGGGGCACAGATACGCAGTATTTT. Full variable domain (missing parts from reference TRBV5-1 and TRBJ2-3): KAGVTQTPRYLIKTRGQQVTLSCSPISGHRSVSWYQQTPGQGLQFLFEYFSETQRNKGNFPGRFSGRQFSNSRSEMNVSTLELGDSALYLCASNRGGTDTQYFGPGTRLTVL.

The chain carries TRBV2 and TRBJ1-1; D gene unclear. This CDR3 has 16 residues. Trimming stripped 3 bases from V and 5 bases from J, with 19 bases between. Per the germline V gene, CDR1 is SNHLY and CDR2 is FYNNEI. The CDR3 loop is CASSESEGMGRTEAFF. CDR3 nucleotides: TGTGCCAGCAGTGAGTCTGAGGGCATGGGGAGGACTGAAGCTTTCTTT. Drawing the rest from reference TRBV2 and TRBJ1-1, the complete variable domain is EPEVTQTPSHQVTQMGQEVILRCVPISNHLYFYWYRQILGQKVEFLVSFYNNEISEKSEIFDDQFSVERPDGSNFTLKIRSTKLEDSAMYFCASSESEGMGRTEAFFGQGTRLTVV.

The V and J genes are TRBV2 and TRBJ1-2, with TRBD1 identical over 7 bases. The CDR3 is made up of 14 amino acids. Germline V lookup: CDR1 SNHLY, CDR2 FYNNEI. With 6 bases clipped from V and 8 bases from J, the junction kept 12 bases outside the gene matches. The CDR3 region has the DNA TGTGCCAGCAGCCCGCGACAGGGAGAGGGAGGCTACACCTTC. Encoded protein: CASSPRQGEGGYTF.

V and J are TRBV5-4 and TRBJ2-3, with 8 bases aligning to TRBD1. The CDR3 totals 15 residues. Germline V gene sequence: CDR1 SGHNT, CDR2 YYREEE (reference sequence). Trimming took 4 bases from V and 1 from J; bases not matched to a gene: 5. The CDR3 nucleotides read TGTGCCAGCAGCCCACCGGGACAGGGCACAGATACGCAGTATTTT. It is translated as CASSPPGQGTDTQYF.

The chain links TRBV20-1 to TRBJ2-3, with TRBD1 matching 8 bases. With V trimmed by 3 bases and J by 6 bases, 11 bases remained unmatched. There are 15 residues in the CDR3. The germline V gene has CDR1 DFQATT and CDR2 SNEGSKA (reference sequence). The CDR3 nucleotides are TGCAGTGCTAGTCCCAAGGACAGGGAGTTGGATACGCAGTATTTT. It translates to CSASPKDRELDTQYF.

The genes are TRBV2 and TRBJ1-2, with 9 bases matching TRBD1. Germline CDR1 reads SNHLY; CDR2 reads FYNNEI. The V gene end was trimmed by 5 bases and the J gene end by 8 bases; junction bases not matched to a gene: 15. The CDR3 length is 16 residues. The CDR3 protein is CASSPGQGVVLGGYTF. The CDR3 coding sequence is TGTGCCAGCAGTCCGGGACAGGGCGTCGTTCTGGGGGGCTACACCTTC.

The V gene is TRBV5-1, the J gene TRBJ2-7, with 9 bases aligning to TRBD1. The CDR3 consists of 13 residues. From germline, CDR1 is SGHRS and CDR2 YFSETQ. Trimming cost V 5 bases and J 2 bases; bases outside gene matches: 2. CDR3 bases: TGCGCCAGCAGTGGGACAGGGACCTACGAGCAGTACTTC. This encodes CASSGTGTYEQYF.

The J gene is TRBJ2-3, the V gene TRBV9, with 7 bases lining up with TRBD2. The length of the CDR3 is 15 residues. Germline V gives CDR1 SGDLS, CDR2 YYNGEE. With 0 bases clipped from V and 2 bases from J, the junction kept 3 bases outside the gene matches. CDR3 nucleotide sequence: TGTGCCAGCAGCGTAGAGGGACTACCCACAGATACGCAGTATTTT. Encoded protein: CASSVEGLPTDTQYF.

The chain carries TRBV6-5 and TRBJ2-2, with D perhaps matching TRBD1 (5 bases). This CDR3 spans 15 amino acids. V was clipped by 6 bases and J by 2 bases, with 13 bases between them. CDR1 and CDR2 (germline): MNHEY, SVGAGI. The CDR3 sequence: CASSREQPNTGELFF. The DNA of the CDR3 is TGTGCCAGCAGCAGGGAACAGCCAAACACCGGGGAGCTGTTTTTT.

This clone has only a few counts. This chain connects TRBV13 to TRBJ2-7; the D is unclear. CDR3 length: 13 residues. The germline gives CDR1 PRHDT, CDR2 FYEKMQ (reference sequence). The V end lost 3 bases, the J end lost 3 bases, and 9 bases lay between the germline ends. This CDR3 reads CASSFAGDYEQYF. CDR3 DNA sequence: TGTGCCAGCAGCTTCGCTGGAGACTACGAGCAGTACTTC.

The CDR3 DNA reads TGTGCCAGTACCCTCGACCGGGGAGCCAAAAACATTCAGTACTTC. This sequence encodes CASTLDRGAKNIQYF. The chain joins TRBV19 to TRBJ2-4, with D possibly matching TRBD2 (5 bases). Germline V gene sequence: CDR1 LNHDA, CDR2 SQIVND (reference sequence). Trimming took 7 bases from V and 0 from J, leaving 13 bases between them. The CDR3 contains 15 residues.

The chain has TRBV5-1 and TRBJ2-6, with 7 bases identical to TRBD1. V shed 4 bases, J shed 5 bases, and the junction held 9 bases outside the gene matches. The CDR3 runs to 16 residues. Germline V gives CDR1 SGHRS, CDR2 YFSETQ. The CDR3 coding sequence is TGCGCCAGCAGCATTTGGGACAGTCTTAGGGCCAACGTCCTGACTTTC. Translating gives CASSIWDSLRANVLTF.

This chain connects TRBV7-9 to TRBJ2-7; 12 nucleotides align to TRBD2. The CDR3 loop spans 16 amino acids. V lost 5 bases to trimming and J lost 7 bases; unmatched junction nucleotides: 12. Germline-derived CDR1 and CDR2 are SEHNR and FQNEAQ (reference sequence). The CDR3, as DNA: TGTGCCAGCAGCGATACCAACGGACTAGCGGGACGTGAGCAGTACTTC. This codes for CASSDTNGLAGREQYF.

This chain uses TRBV10-1 with TRBJ2-3; 7 bases fit TRBD1. Germline lookup yields CDR1 WNHNN and CDR2 SYGVQD (reference sequence). The CDR3 is 14 residues long. Losses at the gene ends were 6 bases for V and 2 bases for J; bases not matched to a gene: 5. Here the CDR3 DNA reads TGCGCCAGCAGCCCCGGGACAGCCACAGATACGCAGTATTTT. Protein product: CASSPGTATDTQYF.

The rearrangement uses TRBV5-4 and TRBJ2-5; 12 nucleotides align to TRBD2. This CDR3 is built from 17 residues. The ends lost 1 base at V and 5 bases at J; junction bases unmatched: 9. Germline V gene sequence: CDR1 SGHNT, CDR2 YYREEE (reference sequence). In DNA, the CDR3 is TGTGCCAGCAGCTTGCTAGCGGGGGGGTTTAATCATGAGACCCAGTACTTC. Protein: CASSLLAGGFNHETQYF. The variable domain in full, with the rest retrieved from reference TRBV5-4 and TRBJ2-5, is ETGVTQSPTHLIKTRGQQVTLRCSSQSGHNTVSWYQQALGQGPQFIFQYYREEENGRGNFPPRFSGLQFPNYSSELNVNALELDDSALYLCASSLLAGGFNHETQYFGPGTRLLVL.

In its sample, this clone was seen once. The chain has TRBV6-5 and TRBJ1-2; maybe TRBD1 (5 bases). This CDR3 has 15 amino acids. Per the germline V gene, CDR1 is MNHEY and CDR2 is SVGAGI. Trimming removed 0 bases at V and 4 bases at J, with 12 bases between. The CDR3 nucleotides read TGTGCCAGCAGTTACTCGGACACAAGCGTCTATGGCTACACCTTC. Residues: CASSYSDTSVYGYTF.

V gene TRBV18 combines with J gene TRBJ1-2; D remains unclear. CDR1 KGHSH and CDR2 LQKENI come from the germline V gene. The CDR3 is 14 amino acids. The ends were cut back, 3 bases at V and 4 bases at J, with 12 bases in the middle. The CDR3 region is CASSPDEGVYGYTF. The CDR3 DNA reads as TGTGCCAGCTCACCCGACGAGGGCGTCTATGGCTACACCTTC.

The rearrangement joins TRBV15 to TRBJ2-3, with TRBD2 as a possible D gene (5 bases). The V end was cut by 3 bases, the J end by 6 bases, with 16 bases between. The CDR3 sequence is 15 residues long. The V gene's germline CDR1 is LNHNV and CDR2 YYDKDF (reference sequence). The CDR3 coding sequence is TGTGCCACCAGCAGGACGACCGGACTTATGGATACGCAGTATTTT. Its protein is CATSRTTGLMDTQYF. The complete variable domain, with remaining parts taken from reference TRBV15 and TRBJ2-3, reads DAMVIQNPRYQVTQFGKPVTLSCSQTLNHNVMYWYQQKSSQAPKLLFHYYDKDFNNEADTPDNFQSRRPNTSFCFLDIRSPGLGDTAMYLCATSRTTGLMDTQYFGPGTRLTVL.

The V and J genes are TRBV6-2 or TRBV6-3 and TRBJ2-5; 8 bases align to TRBD1. Germline loops: CDR1 MNHEY, CDR2 SVGEGT. V lost 5 bases and J lost 2; bases outside the gene matches: 7. The CDR3 runs to 15 residues. CDR3 DNA: TGTGCCAGCAGTCAAGTCAGGGGGCTACAAGAGACCCAGTACTTC. This gives the protein CASSQVRGLQETQYF.

V and J are TRBV7-2 and TRBJ1-2; 11 bases map to TRBD1. Germline V gene sequence: CDR1 SGHTA, CDR2 FQGNSA. Unmatched junction bases numbered 10, after V lost 5 bases and J lost 8 bases. This CDR3 comprises 15 residues. The DNA of the CDR3 is TGTGCCAGCAGCCAACCGGGACAGGGGGGTCAAGGCTACACCTTC. Protein: CASSQPGQGGQGYTF.

The chain combines TRBV4-1 with TRBJ2-5, with D hard to call. Between the trimmed V and J ends, which lost 0 bases and 1 base, there was a span of 12 bases. Germline V lookup: CDR1 MGHRA, CDR2 YSYEKL. The CDR3 is 16 amino acids. This CDR3 is CASSQDFRRAQETQYF. Written as DNA, the CDR3 is TGCGCCAGCAGCCAAGATTTTAGGAGAGCCCAAGAGACCCAGTACTTC.

V is TRBV6-6 and J is TRBJ2-3; D might be TRBD2 (6 bases). This CDR3 comprises 14 residues. Germline V CDR1 and CDR2: MNHNY, SVGAGI (reference sequence). V dropped 6 bases and J dropped 4 bases, with 14 bases sitting between them. The DNA for the CDR3 is TGTGCCAGCAGAAAAAGAAGGGACTCAGATACGCAGTATTTT. This gives the protein CASRKRRDSDTQYF.